These 19 T cell receptor beta chains were sequenced from one sample in a study of T cells after yellow fever vaccination (dated by TCRdb to between 2019 and 2020). The treatment or condition tag for this specimen amounts to: live attenuated yellow fever vaccine strain. The library was prepared using 5' RACE. The instrument given in TCRdb is Illumina HiSeq 2500. TCRdb reprocessed the public reads (quality trimming at Q25 with fastp, clone calling with MiXCR) and kept in-frame beta chains. Each entry is one CDR3 protein sequence, shown with its most common DNA and genes. This sample gives 65,000 to 90,000 distinct CDR3 sequences in total; approximately 7.5% of them show up just once. Clones ranked in the top ten supply roughly two fifths of the sample. Material: CD8+ T cells sorted from PBMCs, obtained on the day of the yellow fever booster vaccination. These receptor sequences come from a man younger than 45 who received the YFV17D yellow fever vaccine.

This clonotype is medium-sized. The CDR3 DNA reads as TGCAGTGCCAACAGGGTAGATCAGGACACAGATACGCAGTATTTT. Its translation: CSANRVDQDTDTQYF. The chain links TRBV20-1 to TRBJ2-3; tentative D call: TRBD1 (6 bases). In germline, CDR1 is DFQATT, CDR2 SNEGSKA (reference sequence). CDR3 length: 15 amino acids. The ends were cut back, 6 bases at V and 2 bases at J, with 18 bases in the middle.

V gene TRBV14 combines with J gene TRBJ2-1; D is unresolved. V gave up 10 bases and J gave up 7 bases, with 14 bases separating them. The CDR3 spans 12 residues. Germline V gene data show CDR1 as SGHDN and CDR2 as FVKESK. The CDR3 nucleotides are TGTGCCACCAGTGTGATCATTAATGAGCAGTTCTTC. This codes for CATSVIINEQFF.

The DNA for the CDR3 is TGTGCCAGCAGGTATATTACAGGGGCCTACAATGAGCAGTTCTTC. It encodes CASRYITGAYNEQFF. V usage is TRBV12-3 or TRBV12-4 and J usage is TRBJ2-1; 7 bases are shared with TRBD1. There are 15 residues in the CDR3. V shed 6 bases and J 2 bases; nucleotides not matched to a gene: 7.

The J gene is TRBJ2-1, the V gene TRBV5-1; tentatively, D is TRBD2 (5 bases). Germline-derived CDR1 and CDR2 are SGHRS and YFSETQ. This CDR3 has 14 amino acids. With 0 bases removed from V and 9 bases from J, the gap between germline ends came to 13 bases. CDR3 loop: CASSLAAGDIEQFF. The CDR3 DNA follows: TGCGCCAGCAGCTTGGCGGCCGGGGATATTGAGCAGTTCTTC.

The chain recombines TRBV11-2 with TRBJ2-1; the D gene is possibly TRBD2 (6 bases). The length of the CDR3 is 18 residues. Germline lookup yields CDR1 SGHAT and CDR2 FQNNGV. Trimming took off 5 bases at V and 2 bases at J, with 22 bases between the two ends. CDR3 sequence reads: CASSTRSGGKGPYNEQFF. The CDR3 DNA sequence: TGTGCCAGCAGCACAAGATCCGGAGGGAAGGGGCCCTACAATGAGCAGTTCTTC.

V and J are TRBV13 and TRBJ2-1; a weak D match, TRBD1 (7 bases). CDR3 length: 12 residues. From germline, CDR1 is PRHDT and CDR2 FYEKMQ (reference sequence). The V and J ends lost 4 bases and 9 bases respectively, with 10 bases between them. The CDR3 DNA reads as TGTGCCAGCAGCTCCCAGGGGGGTGAGCAGTTCTTC. Protein: CASSSQGGEQFF.

With regard to this clonotype: A read error may be the cause here, since a much bigger clone is one base away. V usage is TRBV27 and J usage is TRBJ2-7; 7 bases are a match to TRBD2. Germline V lookup: CDR1 MNHEY, CDR2 SMNVEV (reference sequence). Losses at the gene ends were 3 bases for V and 3 bases for J; bases not matched to a gene: 8. The CDR3 runs 15 residues. The CDR3 reads CASSFSLADLYEQYF. The CDR3 DNA reads as TGTGCCAGCAGTTTTAGTCTAGCGGACCTCTACGAGCAGTACTTC.

This clonotype has a handful of counts. The chain uses TRBV29-1 and TRBJ1-5, with D unclear. The CDR3 has 13 amino acids. Trimming left V 0 bases short and J 2 bases short, with 5 bases between. CDR1 SQVTM and CDR2 ANQGSEA come from the germline V gene. CDR3 sequence reads: CSVEEGGNQPQHF. The CDR3 DNA reads TGCAGCGTTGAAGAGGGCGGCAATCAGCCCCAGCATTTT.

This clonotype was seen many times. V gene TRBV27 combines with J gene TRBJ2-1; tentatively, D is TRBD1 (5 bases). Germline CDR1 is MNHEY and CDR2 is SMNVEV (reference sequence). V lost 6 bases and J 0 bases, leaving 6 bases between the germline ends. This CDR3 has 13 residues. CDR3 nucleotide sequence: TGTGCCAGCAGGACAGACTCCTACAATGAGCAGTTCTTC. Its translation is CASRTDSYNEQFF.

The table lists this clonotype with a few counts. This chain uses TRBV7-8 with TRBJ1-3, with no clear D. In germline, CDR1 is SGHVS, CDR2 FQNEAQ. The CDR3 has 16 amino acids. With 5 bases removed from V and 7 bases from J, the gap between germline ends came to 21 bases. CDR3 in DNA: TGTGCCAGCAGCCGCTCCCTTCCGGAACTAGGGAACACCATATATTTT. It specifies CASSRSLPELGNTIYF.

The chain uses TRBV9 and TRBJ2-1; 11 nucleotides match TRBD1. This CDR3 has 15 amino acids. CDR1 is SGDLS and CDR2 is YYNGEE in the germline V gene. V lost 0 bases and J lost 7; bases outside the gene matches: 3. The CDR3 DNA follows: TGTGCCAGCAGCGTAGTTGGGACAGGGGGGAATGAGCAGTTCTTC. The encoded protein is CASSVVGTGGNEQFF.

This clonotype was seen repeatedly, ten times or more. The rearrangement uses TRBV12-3 or TRBV12-4 and TRBJ2-5; D remains unclear. The CDR3 has 13 residues. V dropped 8 bases and J dropped 1 base, with 11 bases sitting between them. DNA of the CDR3: TGTGCCAGCGCCGCGGTCGGCCAAGAGACCCAGTACTTC. Its translation: CASAAVGQETQYF.

This clonotype was seen more than once but under ten times. The chain links TRBV20-1 to TRBJ2-5; D gene ambiguous. CDR1 and CDR2 (germline): DFQATT, SNEGSKA (reference sequence). V was pared by 2 bases and J by 5 bases, with 12 bases between. The CDR3 totals 13 residues. The CDR3 region has the DNA TGCAGTGCTAGATTGGGTTATGGCGAGACCCAGTACTTC. Amino acids: CSARLGYGETQYF.

This chain links TRBV19 with TRBJ2-7; no definite D call. The CDR3 runs to 14 residues. Trimming removed 8 bases at V and 0 bases at J, with 14 bases between. Germline values: CDR1 LNHDA, CDR2 SQIVND (reference sequence). The chain's CDR3 is CASSLVWSSYEQYF. The CDR3 DNA follows: TGTGCCAGTTCATTGGTCTGGAGCTCCTACGAGCAGTACTTC.

There are many counts of this clonotype. This chain links TRBV5-8 with TRBJ2-2; 8 bases are a match to TRBD2. This CDR3 has 16 residues. The germline V gene encodes CDR1 SGHTS and CDR2 YDEGEE. Unmatched junction bases numbered 12, after V lost 4 bases and J lost 7 bases. The DNA of the CDR3 is TGTGCCAGCAGCCGACCGGGGGGGCACTTTCTCGGGGAGCTGTTTTTT. This encodes CASSRPGGHFLGELFF.

The chain carries TRBV7-6 and TRBJ2-1; D is possibly TRBD1 (5 bases). With 4 bases removed from V and 0 bases from J, the gap between germline ends came to 10 bases. Looked up from germline, CDR1 is SGHVS and CDR2 is FNYEAQ. The CDR3 has 15 amino acids. CDR3 amino acids: CASSSDQGSYNEQFF. In nucleotides, the CDR3 is TGTGCCAGCAGCTCCGACCAGGGCTCCTACAATGAGCAGTTCTTC.

This clonotype is termed medium-sized. The V and J genes are TRBV27 and TRBJ2-2; 10 positions match TRBD1. This CDR3 is 19 amino acids long. V lost 0 bases and J lost 6; bases outside the gene matches: 13. The germline gives CDR1 MNHEY, CDR2 SMNVEV (reference sequence). In DNA, the CDR3 is TGTGCCAGCAGTTTATCCTCTTATCCGGGACAGGGGACCGCCGGGGAGCTGTTTTTT. It translates to CASSLSSYPGQGTAGELFF.

The J gene is TRBJ2-1, the V gene TRBV7-9, with TRBD2 identical over 10 bases. V shed 1 base and J 8 bases; nucleotides not matched to a gene: 8. CDR3 size: 16 residues. Germline lookup yields CDR1 SEHNR and CDR2 FQNEAQ (reference sequence). CDR3 sequence: CASSLGASGSGDEQFF. The CDR3 nucleotides read TGTGCCAGCAGCTTAGGGGCTAGCGGGAGCGGGGATGAGCAGTTCTTC.

This clonotype was seen repeatedly, ten times or more. The chain recombines TRBV2 with TRBJ2-7; D could derive from TRBD1 or TRBD2 (6 bases each). V was clipped by 8 bases and J by 2 bases, with 13 bases between them. The CDR3 spans 13 residues. The germline V gene encodes CDR1 SNHLY and CDR2 FYNNEI. The CDR3 sequence is CASVGGDTYEQYF. CDR3 DNA sequence: TGTGCCAGCGTAGGAGGGGACACCTACGAGCAGTACTTC.